The clone carrying this T cell receptor beta chain has just a few counts. Its antigen is unknown. The V end was cut by 7 bases, the J end by 5 bases, with 7 bases between. Germline CDR1 is MNHNY and CDR2 is SVGAGI (reference sequence). CDR3 size: 11 residues. Using its own MiXCR run on the reads, TCRdb lists one record per CDR3 protein. The data hold 550,000 to 700,000 distinct CDR3 sequences, with about 39% observed a single time. These data belong to a study of T cell repertoires in cytomegalovirus infection. Study overall: Recently identified HLA-C-restricted CMV epitopes and well-studied HLA-B-restricted CMV epitopes were used by the study. In public TCR beta signatures, there were indications of both CMV infection and matching HLA type.

Study-wide results and limits: Identification of carriers of CMV plus the relevant HLA was achieved through cumulative public TCR beta family frequency. HLA-C-restricted, CMV-specific TCR beta clonotypes were dominant ex vivo.

The sequence was obtained from a human donor in good health (CMV status not recorded). Some clones in this sample may be carry-over from other donors' samples. Sequenced here: cultured PBMCs, sampled from culture after CMV antigen stimulation. The rearrangement links TRBV6-6 to TRBJ2-3; D not resolved. Written as DNA, the CDR3 is TGTGCCAGCACATCATTAGATACGCAGTATTTT. Amino acid sequence: CASTSLDTQYF.